What follows are 31 T cell receptor beta chains derived from one specimen sequenced in a study of cytomegalovirus exposure and HLA in healthy donors. PCR amplification relied on 60 Vbeta primers (plus 13 Jbeta primers). The protocol was immunoSEQ multiplex PCR, while the TCRdb copy is restricted to in-frame clones and leaves out a portion. Found here are around 91,000 clones, around 84% of them singletons; the top ten hold about 4.6%. Material: PBMCs. The receptors were gathered from a woman aged 35 to 49 in good health and CMV-seropositive.

The chain has TRBV28 and TRBJ2-5; 9 bases fit TRBD2. Germline values: CDR1 MDHEN, CDR2 SYDVKM. This CDR3 comprises 15 residues. Trimming at V came to 2 bases and at J to 10 bases, leaving 11 bases not matched to a gene. The CDR3 loop is CASSLPGTSQWGQYF. CDR3 coding DNA: TGTGCCAGCAGTTTACCCGGGACTAGCCAGTGGGGCCAGTACTTC.

The J gene is TRBJ2-7, the V gene TRBV2, with 12 bases that match TRBD2. The CDR3 spans 19 residues. Germline V gene data show CDR1 as SNHLY and CDR2 as FYNNEI. V lost 5 bases to trimming and J lost 0 bases; unmatched junction nucleotides: 14. CDR3 sequence: CASSSLMGTSGSISYEQYF. CDR3 bases: TGTGCCAGCAGTTCCCTAATGGGGACTAGCGGGTCTATCTCCTACGAGCAGTACTTC.

This clone came up a few times. The chain recombines TRBV10-2 with TRBJ2-7; the D gene is possibly TRBD2 (6 bases). The V end was cut by 3 bases, the J end by 2 bases, with 14 bases between. The length of the CDR3 is 15 residues. CDR1 and CDR2 (germline): WSHSY, SAAADI. The CDR3 protein is CASSEPWTTPYEQYF. CDR3 nucleotides: TGCGCCAGCAGTGAACCCTGGACTACGCCCTACGAGCAGTACTTC.

J is TRBJ1-1 and V is TRBV5-6; 9 positions match TRBD1. Unmatched junction bases numbered 8, after V lost 4 bases and J lost 4 bases. CDR3 size: 15 residues. The germline CDR1 and CDR2 sequences are SGHDT and YYEEEE. Here the CDR3 reads CASSPQQGAVTEAFF. The DNA for the CDR3 is TGTGCCAGCAGCCCGCAACAGGGGGCGGTCACTGAAGCTTTCTTT.

The genes are TRBV7-3 and TRBJ1-5, with D maybe TRBD1 (6 bases). The V gene lost 1 base and the J gene lost 1 base, with 23 bases spanning the gap. Germline CDR1 reads SGHTA; CDR2 reads FQGTGA. The CDR3 spans 20 residues. The CDR3 is CASSLIFRAGVGLSNQPQHF. As DNA, the CDR3 is TGTGCCAGCAGCTTAATTTTTAGGGCAGGGGTGGGTTTAAGCAATCAGCCCCAGCATTTT.

The CDR3 here is CASSVEGGRGFDEQFF. The CDR3 DNA sequence: TGTGCCAGCAGCGTAGAGGGCGGGAGAGGGTTCGATGAGCAGTTCTTC. The V gene is TRBV9, the J gene TRBJ2-1; 7 bases map to TRBD2. CDR3 size: 16 residues. CDR1 is SGDLS and CDR2 is YYNGEE in the germline V gene. V shed 0 bases and J 8 bases; nucleotides not matched to a gene: 11.

The chain has TRBV4-2 and TRBJ2-7; D might be TRBD2 (6 bases). CDR1 and CDR2 (germline): LGHNA, YNFKEQ. The CDR3 extends over 18 amino acids. Trimming left V 0 bases short and J 5 bases short, with 23 bases between. The CDR3 loop reads CASSQERGAWGTLDEQYF. The CDR3 coding sequence is TGTGCCAGCAGCCAAGAGCGGGGAGCTTGGGGCACCCTCGACGAGCAGTACTTC.

This rearrangement joins TRBV5-1 to TRBJ2-1; D call uncertain. CDR3 size: 14 residues. Germline V gene sequence: CDR1 SGHRS, CDR2 YFSETQ. Trimming left V 0 bases short and J 7 bases short, with 11 bases between. CDR3 DNA: TGCGCCAGCAGCTTGGCGGCTGCCGGGAATGAGCAGTTCTTC. Protein: CASSLAAAGNEQFF.

The chain carries TRBV5-4 and TRBJ2-5; maybe TRBD1 (6 bases). Germline CDR1 SGHNT, CDR2 YYREEE (reference sequence). V shed 2 bases and J shed 2 bases, with 10 bases lying between them. The CDR3 totals 14 residues. The CDR3 bases are TGTGCCAGCAGCTTAAGGACAGCTCAAGAGACCCAGTACTTC. Amino acids: CASSLRTAQETQYF.

This clone was counted only a few times. The chain recombines TRBV5-1 with TRBJ1-1; maybe TRBD1 (6 bases). Trimming stripped 4 bases from V and 8 bases from J, with 9 bases between. Germline V lookup: CDR1 SGHRS, CDR2 YFSETQ. The CDR3 has 11 residues. The CDR3 nucleotides are TGCGCCAGCAGCATCACAGGGGAAGCTTTCTTT. Encoded protein: CASSITGEAFF.

This chain connects TRBV29-1 to TRBJ2-5; D might be TRBD2 (5 bases). The CDR3 covers 13 residues. The V gene lost 3 bases and the J gene lost 4 bases, with 12 bases spanning the gap. CDR1 and CDR2 (germline): SQVTM, ANQGSEA. The CDR3 DNA reads TGCAGCGTTGATAGTTTAGCGAGAGAGACCCAGTACTTC. This codes for CSVDSLARETQYF.

The J gene is TRBJ1-3, the V gene TRBV28, with 7 bases fitting TRBD1. CDR1 is MDHEN and CDR2 is SYDVKM in the germline V gene. The CDR3 length is 17 residues. V shed 2 bases and J 0 bases; nucleotides not matched to a gene: 7. The DNA of the CDR3 is TGTGCCAGCAGTTTAGCGGACAGGCGATTCTCTGGAAACACCATATATTTT. Residues: CASSLADRRFSGNTIYF.

The chain joins TRBV7-8 to TRBJ2-1; TRBD1 might be the D (5 bases). V was trimmed by 1 base and J by 7 bases, leaving 26 bases between them. This CDR3 has 19 residues. Germline V gene data show CDR1 as SGHVS and CDR2 as FQNEAQ. The CDR3 DNA sequence: TGTGCCAGCAGCTTAGTAGTGATACAGGCCACATCACCAGGGAATGAGCAGTTCTTC. Translation gives CASSLVVIQATSPGNEQFF. The full variable domain, with the rest looked up from reference TRBV7-8 and TRBJ2-1, is GAGVSQSPRYKVAKRGQDVALRCDPISGHVSLFWYQQALGQGPEFLTYFQNEAQLDKSGLPSDRFFAERPEGSVSTLKIQRTQQEDSAVYLCASSLVVIQATSPGNEQFFGPGTRLTVL.

A few counts support this clone. V and J are TRBV9 and TRBJ1-3; D not certain. Trimming took 6 bases from V and 3 from J, leaving 16 bases between them. Germline CDR1 SGDLS, CDR2 YYNGEE. The CDR3 consists of 15 residues. CDR3 nucleotide sequence: TGTGCCAGCACCCCCGGCGGCTCGCTTGGAAACACCATATATTTT. It codes for CASTPGGSLGNTIYF.

This clone has only a few counts. The chain links TRBV6-6 to TRBJ2-3, with 9 bases identical to TRBD1. Per the germline V gene, CDR1 is MNHNY and CDR2 is SVGAGI (reference sequence). The V segment lost 7 bases and the J segment 0 bases; nucleotides outside the gene matches: 5. The CDR3 extends over 15 amino acids. In DNA form, the CDR3 reads TGTGCCAGCAATGAACAGGGGGCGAGCACAGATACGCAGTATTTT. Translating gives CASNEQGASTDTQYF.

The chain is built from TRBV28 and TRBJ2-7; 10 bases match TRBD2. Germline values: CDR1 MDHEN, CDR2 SYDVKM. Trimming took 5 bases from V and 5 from J; bases not matched to a gene: 6. This CDR3 is built from 14 residues. The chain's CDR3 is CASSPSGSPHEQYF. CDR3 sequence (DNA): TGTGCCAGCAGTCCTAGCGGGAGTCCCCACGAGCAGTACTTC.

CDR3 bases: TGTGCCAGCAGGATACAGGGAGCGGGGGAGCTGTTTTTT. Amino acid sequence: CASRIQGAGELFF. This chain uses TRBV2 with TRBJ2-2; maybe TRBD1 (6 bases). Trimming pared 6 bases from V and 8 bases from J, leaving 13 bases between. Germline-derived CDR1 and CDR2 are SNHLY and FYNNEI. This CDR3 is built from 13 residues. Full variable domain (outside the CDR3, taken from reference TRBV2 and TRBJ2-2): EPEVTQTPSHQVTQMGQEVILRCVPISNHLYFYWYRQILGQKVEFLVSFYNNEISEKSEIFDDQFSVERPDGSNFTLKIRSTKLEDSAMYFCASRIQGAGELFFGEGSRLTVL.

The chain links TRBV29-1 to TRBJ2-7; 9 bases agree with TRBD1. This CDR3 region has 14 residues. CDR1 and CDR2 (germline): SQVTM, ANQGSEA. Germline trimming cut 5 bases from V and 2 bases from J; bases unmatched to any gene: 7. CDR3 in DNA: TGCAGCGTTACCCCCGGGACAGGGCCCTACGAGCAGTACTTC. Encoded protein: CSVTPGTGPYEQYF.

V gene TRBV28 combines with J gene TRBJ1-5; maybe TRBD1 (5 bases). Germline V gives CDR1 MDHEN, CDR2 SYDVKM. V dropped 7 bases and J dropped 0 bases, with 10 bases sitting between them. The CDR3 spans 14 residues. As DNA, the CDR3 is TGTGCCAGCACTGCAGGGAATAGCAATCAGCCCCAGCATTTT. Translating it yields CASTAGNSNQPQHF.

The chain combines TRBV5-6 with TRBJ2-3; 10 bases map to TRBD2. V lost 4 bases to trimming and J lost 7 bases; unmatched junction nucleotides: 9. Germline V gives CDR1 SGHDT, CDR2 YYEEEE. The CDR3 sequence is 15 residues long. As DNA, the CDR3 is TGTGCCAGCAGCGAGTCGGGACTAGCGAGGCATACGCAGTATTTT. Its protein product is CASSESGLARHTQYF. Supplemented by reference TRBV5-6 and TRBJ2-3, the full variable domain reads DAGVTQSPTHLIKTRGQQVTLRCSPKSGHDTVSWYQQALGQGPQFIFQYYEEEERQRGNFPDRFSGHQFPNYSSELNVNALLLGDSALYLCASSESGLARHTQYFGPGTRLTVL.

This clone is a singleton in its sample. CDR3 sequence (DNA): TGTGCCAGCAAACTAGCGGGAGGGGGGTTCTACGAGCAGTACTTC. Translating it yields CASKLAGGGFYEQYF. This chain connects TRBV7-2 to TRBJ2-7; 13 bases are shared with TRBD2. Trimming at V came to 7 bases and at J to 3 bases, leaving 6 bases not matched to a gene. Germline CDR1 SGHTA, CDR2 FQGNSA. CDR3 length equals 15 residues.

CDR3 residues: CASSRGYTNTEAFF. In nucleotides, the CDR3 is TGTGCCAGTAGTCGGGGGTACACGAACACTGAAGCTTTCTTT. The rearrangement joins TRBV19 to TRBJ1-1, with D maybe TRBD1 (5 bases). V was pared by 5 bases and J by 1 base, with 11 bases between. The germline gives CDR1 LNHDA, CDR2 SQIVND (reference sequence). The CDR3 contains 14 residues. Based on the CDR3 plus reference TRBV19 and TRBJ1-1, the full variable domain is DGGITQSPKYLFRKEGQNVTLSCEQNLNHDAMYWYRQDPGQGLRLIYYSQIVNDFQKGDIAEGYSVSREKKESFPLTVTSAQKNPTAFYLCASSRGYTNTEAFFGQGTRLTVV.

The V and J genes are TRBV9 and TRBJ2-3; TRBD1 might be the D (6 bases). Trimming left V 0 bases short and J 2 bases short, with 10 bases between. In germline, CDR1 is SGDLS, CDR2 YYNGEE. This CDR3 spans 15 amino acids. CDR3 amino acids: CASSVGWTATDTQYF. The CDR3 region has the DNA TGTGCCAGCAGCGTAGGGTGGACAGCCACAGATACGCAGTATTTT.

Comments on this clone: The junction and the germline gene differ at one end; a read error may be behind it. The chain combines TRBV18 with TRBJ2-3, with a weak D call TRBD1 (5 bases). Germline V gene data show CDR1 as KGHSH and CDR2 as LQKENI. This CDR3 comprises 16 residues. CDR3 loop: CASSPQGVSSTDTQYF. CDR3 coding DNA: TGTGCCAGCTCCCCACAAGGGGTTTCTAGCACAGATACGCAGTATTTT. The full variable domain, completed using reference TRBV18 and TRBJ2-3, is NAGVMQNPRHLVRRRGQEARLRCSPMKGHSHVYWYRQLPEEGLKFMVYLQKENIIDESGMPKERFSAEFPKEGPSILRIQQVVRGDSAAYFCASSPQGVSSTDTQYFGPGTRLTVL.

V and J are TRBV7-2 and TRBJ1-5; a possible D gene is TRBD1 (5 bases). From germline, CDR1 is SGHTA and CDR2 FQGNSA. The V end was cut by 3 bases, the J end by 6 bases, with 12 bases between. This CDR3 has 14 residues. Here the CDR3 reads CASSLLGRGQPQHF. The CDR3 nucleotides are TGTGCCAGCAGCTTGCTCGGGAGGGGTCAGCCCCAGCATTTT.

The rearrangement joins TRBV7-2 to TRBJ2-7, with TRBD2 matching over 10 bases. The CDR3 has 15 residues. The germline CDR1 and CDR2 sequences are SGHTA and FQGNSA. With V trimmed by 5 bases and J by 6 bases, 10 bases remained unmatched. CDR3 sequence (DNA): TGTGCCAGCAGCCTCCTAGCGGGAGTTCAAGGCGAGCAGTACTTC. It translates to CASSLLAGVQGEQYF.

The rearrangement joins TRBV5-4 to TRBJ1-2, with 12 bases aligning to TRBD1. Germline CDR1 and CDR2: SGHNT and YYREEE (reference sequence). The trim removed 4 bases at V and 4 bases at J, leaving 8 bases unmatched. The CDR3 contains 16 residues. Here the CDR3 reads CASSIGTGGVLYGYTF. Here the CDR3 DNA reads TGTGCCAGCAGCATCGGGACAGGGGGCGTCCTCTATGGCTACACCTTC.

V usage is TRBV7-8 and J usage is TRBJ2-3; 8 bases fit TRBD1. J gave up 0 bases and V 4 bases, and 12 bases lay outside the gene matches. This CDR3 is built from 18 residues. Germline CDR1 is SGHVS and CDR2 is FQNEAQ. For the CDR3, the DNA is TGTGCCAGCAGCTACATAGGGGGCACAGGGGGGAGCACAGATACGCAGTATTTT. Encoded protein: CASSYIGGTGGSTDTQYF.

This clone has only a few counts. In nucleotides, the CDR3 is TGTGCCAGCAGTCGAATAATCACAGGTTCCTCCTACAATGAGCAGTTCTTC. Encoded protein: CASSRIITGSSYNEQFF. The chain carries TRBV27 and TRBJ2-1; a possible D gene is TRBD1 (5 bases). The CDR3 length is 17 residues. Germline-derived CDR1 and CDR2 are MNHEY and SMNVEV (reference sequence). Trimming took 5 bases from V and 0 from J, leaving 17 bases between them.

This clone was seen a handful of times. V and J are TRBV30 and TRBJ1-1; TRBD1 might be the D (6 bases). There are 13 residues in the CDR3. Germline V gene lookup returns CDR1 GTSNPN and CDR2 SVGIG (reference sequence). Between the trimmed V and J ends, which lost 2 bases and 1 base, there was a span of 8 bases. CDR3 region: CAWSMGQNTEAFF. In DNA, the CDR3 is TGTGCCTGGAGTATGGGACAGAACACTGAAGCTTTCTTT.

In this sample, this clone turned up once. V usage is TRBV5-4 and J usage is TRBJ2-2; a possible D gene is TRBD2 (7 bases). CDR3 size: 16 residues. The germline V gene encodes CDR1 SGHNT and CDR2 YYREEE (reference sequence). V was pared by 2 bases and J by 6 bases, with 17 bases between. The CDR3 coding sequence is TGTGCCAGCAGCTTTGAGGGGGGGCGCAGCGCCGGGGAGCTGTTTTTT. It translates to CASSFEGGRSAGELFF.